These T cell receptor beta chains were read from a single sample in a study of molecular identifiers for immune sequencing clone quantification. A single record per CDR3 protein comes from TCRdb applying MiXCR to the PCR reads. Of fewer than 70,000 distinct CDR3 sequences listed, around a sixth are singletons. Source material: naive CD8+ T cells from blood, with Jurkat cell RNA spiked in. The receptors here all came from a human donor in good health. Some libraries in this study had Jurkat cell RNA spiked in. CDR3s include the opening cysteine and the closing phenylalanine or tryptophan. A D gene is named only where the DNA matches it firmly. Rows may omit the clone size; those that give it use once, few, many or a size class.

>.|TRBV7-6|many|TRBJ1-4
CASSFQGYKTNEKLFF
TGTGCCAGCAGCTTCCAGGGTTATAAAACTAATGAAAAACTGTTTTTT
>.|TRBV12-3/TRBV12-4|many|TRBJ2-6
CASSLAVSGANVLTF
TGTGCCAGCAGTTTAGCCGTCTCTGGGGCCAACGTCCTGACTTTC
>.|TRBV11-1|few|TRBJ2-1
CASSFLSGVNEQFF
TGTGCCAGCAGCTTTCTATCAGGGGTCAATGAGCAGTTCTTC
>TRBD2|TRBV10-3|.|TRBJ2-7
CAISGPFSGTSGYLSYEQYF
TGTGCCATCAGTGGCCCCTTTTCCGGGACTAGCGGGTACTTATCCTACGAGCAGTACTTC
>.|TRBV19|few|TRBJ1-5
CASSTWTVNSNQPQHF
TGTGCCAGTAGTACCTGGACAGTTAATAGCAATCAGCCCCAGCATTTT
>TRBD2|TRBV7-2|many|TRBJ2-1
CASSQLPPPSGRNNEQFF
TGTGCCAGCAGCCAACTACCCCCACCCAGCGGGAGAAATAATGAGCAGTTCTTC
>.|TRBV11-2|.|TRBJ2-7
CASSLAPTGREQYF
TGTGCCAGCAGCTTAGCCCCAACAGGGCGCGAGCAGTACTTC
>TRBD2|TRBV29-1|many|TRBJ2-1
CSVEWTSGNEQFF
TGCAGCGTTGAATGGACTAGCGGGAATGAGCAGTTCTTC
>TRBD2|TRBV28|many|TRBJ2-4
CASSLFGLAGAKNIQYF
TGTGCCAGCAGTTTATTTGGACTAGCGGGGGCCAAAAACATTCAGTACTTC
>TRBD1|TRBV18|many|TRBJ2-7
CASSPGQGYTYEQYF
TGTGCCAGCTCGCCGGGACAGGGGTATACCTACGAGCAGTACTTC
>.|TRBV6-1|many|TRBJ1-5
CASSEYMGNQPQHF
TGTGCCAGCAGTGAATACATGGGCAATCAGCCCCAGCATTTT
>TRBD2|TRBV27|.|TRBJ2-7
CASSPSGGGTYEQYF
TGTGCCAGCAGTCCATCCGGGGGGGGGACCTACGAGCAGTACTTC
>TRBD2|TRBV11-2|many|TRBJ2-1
CASSFFGTSRYNEQFF
TGTGCCAGCAGCTTTTTTGGGACTAGCCGATACAATGAGCAGTTCTTC
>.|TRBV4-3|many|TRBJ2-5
CASSQDRMRETQYF
TGCGCCAGCAGCCAAGACAGGATGCGGGAGACCCAGTACTTC
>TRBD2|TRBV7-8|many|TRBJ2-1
CASGNYGAGGYNEQFF
TGTGCCAGCGGAAATTATGGGGCGGGAGGTTACAATGAGCAGTTCTTC
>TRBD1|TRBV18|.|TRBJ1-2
CASSRRDSNYGYTF
TGTGCCAGCTCACGCCGGGACAGTAACTATGGCTACACCTTC
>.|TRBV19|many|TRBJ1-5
CASSIAPGNQPQHF
TGTGCCAGTAGTATCGCCCCAGGGAATCAGCCCCAGCATTTT
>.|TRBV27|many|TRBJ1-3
CASSSRWGGGDTIYF
TGTGCCAGCAGTTCGCGGTGGGGGGGCGGTGACACCATATATTTT
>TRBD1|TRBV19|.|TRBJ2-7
CAGGLTGGSYEQYF
TGTGCCGGTGGACTCACAGGGGGCTCCTACGAGCAGTACTTC
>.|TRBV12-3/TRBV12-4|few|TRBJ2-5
CASSISPSGETQYF
TGTGCCAGCAGTATTTCCCCGTCCGGGGAGACCCAGTACTTC
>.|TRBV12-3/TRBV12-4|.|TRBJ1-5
CASRRGFWPQHF
TGTGCCAGCAGAAGAGGTTTTTGGCCCCAGCATTTT
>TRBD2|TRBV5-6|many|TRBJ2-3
CASSFLTSSGTDTQYF
TGTGCCAGCAGCTTCCTGACTAGCTCGGGCACAGATACGCAGTATTTT
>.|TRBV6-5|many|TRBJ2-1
CAPLDGTPNNEQFF
TGTGCCCCCCTGGACGGGACCCCTAACAATGAGCAGTTCTTC
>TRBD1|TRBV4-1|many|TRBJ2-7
CASSQPGGPYEQYF
TGCGCCAGCAGCCAACCAGGGGGTCCCTACGAGCAGTACTTC
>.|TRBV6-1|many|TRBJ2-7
CASSEALYYEQYF
TGTGCCAGCAGTGAAGCGCTATACTACGAGCAGTACTTC
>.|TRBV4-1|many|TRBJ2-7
CASSQGLQGGRYEQYF
TGCGCCAGCAGCCAAGGACTGCAGGGGGGACGCTACGAGCAGTACTTC
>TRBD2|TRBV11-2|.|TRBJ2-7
CASSLARESGEQYF
TGTGCCAGCAGCCTAGCGCGGGAGTCGGGCGAGCAGTACTTC
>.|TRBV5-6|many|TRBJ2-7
CASSPGTGPYEQYF
TGTGCCAGCAGTCCCGGTACAGGGCCCTACGAGCAGTACTTC
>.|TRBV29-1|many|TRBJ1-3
CSVDDGRAGNTIYF
TGCAGCGTTGACGATGGTAGGGCTGGAAACACCATATATTTT
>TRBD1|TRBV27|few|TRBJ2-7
CASPRTGGNEQYF
TGTGCCAGCCCACGGACAGGGGGCAACGAGCAGTACTTC
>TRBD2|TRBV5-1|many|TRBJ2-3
CASSLDLAGTDTQYF
TGCGCCAGCAGCTTGGATCTAGCGGGCACAGATACGCAGTATTTT
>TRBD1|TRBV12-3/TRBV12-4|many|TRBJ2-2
CASSSGTGGAAGELFF
TGTGCCAGCAGTTCCGGGACAGGGGGCGCGGCCGGGGAGCTGTTTTTT
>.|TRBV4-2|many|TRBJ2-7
CASSQEEGYEQYF
TGTGCCAGCAGCCAAGAGGAAGGCTACGAGCAGTACTTC
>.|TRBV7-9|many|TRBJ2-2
CASQWRNTGELFF
TGTGCCAGCCAGTGGAGGAACACCGGGGAGCTGTTTTTT
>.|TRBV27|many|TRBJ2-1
CASSLERVSNEQFF
TGTGCCAGCAGTTTAGAGCGGGTCTCCAATGAGCAGTTCTTC
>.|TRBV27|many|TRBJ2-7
CASSLTPAYEQYF
TGTGCCAGCAGTTTGACTCCCGCCTACGAGCAGTACTTC
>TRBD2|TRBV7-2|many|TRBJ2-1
CASSLSLAGGSNEQFF
TGTGCCAGCAGCTTATCTCTAGCGGGAGGCTCCAATGAGCAGTTCTTC
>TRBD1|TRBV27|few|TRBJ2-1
CASSFGTAPDEQFF
TGTGCCAGCAGTTTTGGGACAGCCCCCGACGAGCAGTTCTTC
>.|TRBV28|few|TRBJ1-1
CASSGRSVTEAFF
TGTGCCAGCAGTGGGAGGTCGGTCACTGAAGCTTTCTTT
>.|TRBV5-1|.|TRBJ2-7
CASSEGWGYEQYF
TGCGCCAGCAGCGAGGGTTGGGGATACGAGCAGTACTTC
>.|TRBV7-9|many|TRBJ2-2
CATPTRNTGELFF
TGTGCCACTCCCACCCGAAACACCGGGGAGCTGTTTTTT
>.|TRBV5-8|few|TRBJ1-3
CASSIKDRNYLSGNTIYF
TGTGCCAGCAGCATCAAGGACAGAAACTACCTCTCTGGAAACACCATATATTTT
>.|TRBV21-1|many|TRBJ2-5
CASSLRGTGVWETQYF
TGTGCCAGCAGCCTCCGGGGAACAGGGGTGTGGGAGACCCAGTACTTC
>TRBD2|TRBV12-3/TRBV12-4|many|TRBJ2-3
CASSWTSGSTDTQYF
TGTGCCAGCTCCTGGACTAGCGGTAGCACAGATACGCAGTATTTT
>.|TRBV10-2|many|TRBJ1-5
CASSEDIQPQHF
TGCGCCAGCAGCGAGGACATCCAGCCCCAGCATTTT